The 32 T cell receptor beta chains in this list originate from one sample, sequenced in a study of shared clonotypes between healthy human individuals. Only in-frame clones appear in the TCRdb table, and some are missing; sequencing was by immunoSEQ multiplex PCR. In the table there are some 2,400,000 clones, 95% of which are singletons. Material: naive CD4+ T cells sorted from blood. Subset indicated: CD45RA+ positively selected. These receptors came from a man between 18 and 29 years old in good health.

The chain carries TRBV6-5 and TRBJ1-2, with D perhaps matching TRBD1 (5 bases). The V gene's germline CDR1 is MNHEY and CDR2 SVGAGI. The CDR3 runs 13 residues. V dropped 6 bases and J dropped 1 base, with 9 bases sitting between them. The DNA for the CDR3 is TGTGCCAGCAGCGTGACAGTTAACTATGGCTACACCTTC. Translation: CASSVTVNYGYTF.

The chain has TRBV5-1 and TRBJ1-2; tentatively, D is TRBD1 (5 bases). This CDR3 is 14 amino acids long. Germline assignment: CDR1 SGHRS and CDR2 YFSETQ. Trimming took 0 bases from V and 8 from J, leaving 14 bases between them. This chain's CDR3 is CASSLDQGPGGYTF. In DNA form, the CDR3 reads TGCGCCAGCAGCTTGGATCAGGGACCAGGAGGCTACACCTTC.

The rearrangement joins TRBV6-5 to TRBJ2-2, with 7 positions matching TRBD1. The germline V gene has CDR1 MNHEY and CDR2 SVGAGI. Losses at the gene ends were 5 bases for V and 6 bases for J; bases not matched to a gene: 3. This CDR3 region has 13 residues. This chain's CDR3 is CASSLQGAGELFF. The CDR3 bases are TGTGCCAGCAGTCTCCAGGGGGCCGGGGAGCTGTTTTTT.

J is TRBJ1-2 and V is TRBV7-2, with TRBD1 matching 11 bases. Unmatched junction bases numbered 15, after V lost 5 bases and J lost 7 bases. Germline lookup yields CDR1 SGHTA and CDR2 FQGNSA. CDR3 length equals 17 residues. The CDR3 reads CASSPKGGPGTGGGYTF. The DNA of the CDR3 is TGTGCCAGCAGCCCAAAGGGGGGCCCTGGGACAGGGGGTGGCTACACCTTC.

This sequence joins TRBV11-2 and TRBJ2-5, with TRBD2 identical over 7 bases. Germline CDR1 SGHAT, CDR2 FQNNGV. V was pared by 5 bases and J by 4 bases, with 7 bases of the junction left unmatched. The CDR3 length is 14 residues. CDR3 region: CASSLRAGPETQYF. In DNA form, the CDR3 reads TGTGCCAGCAGCCTACGAGCGGGGCCAGAGACCCAGTACTTC.

The rearrangement links TRBV18 to TRBJ1-3; D perhaps matches TRBD1 (6 bases). Germline CDR1 and CDR2: KGHSH and LQKENI. CDR3 length: 18 amino acids. V was cut by 5 bases and J by 0 bases, with 20 bases left in between. CDR3 in DNA: TGTGCCAGCTCAACATCCCCCAGGACAGAGAGCTCTGGAAACACCATATATTTT. Its protein product is CASSTSPRTESSGNTIYF.

V is TRBV7-2 and J is TRBJ2-1; TRBD1 might be the D (5 bases). This CDR3 has 17 amino acids. Trimming left V 1 base short and J 6 bases short, with 19 bases between. The germline V gene has CDR1 SGHTA and CDR2 FQGNSA. CDR3 loop: CASSLVLGLPPGNEQFF. The CDR3 DNA follows: TGTGCCAGCAGCTTAGTGTTGGGGCTCCCCCCGGGCAATGAGCAGTTCTTC.

The V gene is TRBV30, the J gene TRBJ2-4; D gene ambiguous. The CDR3 extends over 15 amino acids. Trimming took off 0 bases at V and 1 base at J, with 10 bases between the two ends. Germline CDR1 is GTSNPN and CDR2 is SVGIG (reference sequence). CDR3 region: CAWSVRNGAKNIQYF. In DNA, the CDR3 is TGTGCCTGGAGTGTAAGGAATGGGGCCAAAAACATTCAGTACTTC.

The chain carries TRBV29-1 and TRBJ2-2; D is uncertain. Germline CDR1 is SQVTM and CDR2 is ANQGSEA. The V gene lost 4 bases and the J gene lost 3 bases, with 9 bases spanning the gap. This CDR3 spans 13 amino acids. CDR3 bases: TGCAGCGTTGCTGGCAGGTACACCGGGGAGCTGTTTTTT. It specifies CSVAGRYTGELFF.

This rearrangement joins TRBV5-4 to TRBJ2-7, with 8 nucleotides matching TRBD1. The germline V gene has CDR1 SGHNT and CDR2 YYREEE (reference sequence). With 2 bases clipped from V and 9 bases from J, the junction kept 4 bases outside the gene matches. The CDR3 loop spans 12 amino acids. CDR3 residues: CASSFQGAGQYF. The DNA of the CDR3 is TGTGCCAGCAGCTTTCAGGGGGCCGGGCAGTACTTC.

The chain carries TRBV5-4 and TRBJ2-7; D remains ambiguous. Trimming took 4 bases from V and 4 from J, leaving 9 bases between them. Germline CDR1 reads SGHNT; CDR2 reads YYREEE (reference sequence). CDR3 length: 12 residues. In DNA, the CDR3 is TGTGCCAGCAGCAAGGACCAGTACGAGCAGTACTTC. It codes for CASSKDQYEQYF.

With respect to this clone: The same CDR3 can be traced to other DNA sequences in this sample. The chain uses TRBV5-1 and TRBJ2-3; D is uncertain. In germline, CDR1 is SGHRS, CDR2 YFSETQ. V lost 0 bases and J 4 bases, leaving 3 bases between the germline ends. CDR3 size: 12 residues. CDR3 protein: CASSLEADTQYF. In DNA, the CDR3 is TGCGCCAGCAGCTTGGAAGCAGATACGCAGTATTTT.

J is TRBJ2-7 and V is TRBV7-2; 8 nucleotides line up with TRBD1. CDR3 length: 16 residues. Germline V gene lookup returns CDR1 SGHTA and CDR2 FQGNSA. Trimming took 6 bases from V and 0 from J; bases not matched to a gene: 10. The CDR3 region is CASSYTTGTGSYEQYF. For the CDR3, the DNA is TGTGCCAGCAGTTATACTACCGGGACAGGCTCCTACGAGCAGTACTTC.

The J gene is TRBJ1-2, the V gene TRBV6-1, with TRBD1 identical over 11 bases. The ends lost 8 bases at V and 2 bases at J; junction bases unmatched: 7. The length of the CDR3 is 15 residues. Looked up from germline, CDR1 is MNHNS and CDR2 is SASEGT. The CDR3 sequence: CASGRWDRGNYGYTF. CDR3 in DNA: TGTGCCAGCGGGCGTTGGGACAGGGGGAACTATGGCTACACCTTC.

J is TRBJ1-1 and V is TRBV5-4; tentatively, D is TRBD1 (5 bases). Trimming left V 0 bases short and J 5 bases short, with 17 bases between. In germline, CDR1 is SGHNT, CDR2 YYREEE (reference sequence). This CDR3 contains 16 residues. CDR3 nucleotide sequence: TGTGCCAGCAGCTTGGAGTCGGGCAGGGAGGGAACTGAAGCTTTCTTT. Translation gives CASSLESGREGTEAFF.

V gene TRBV15 combines with J gene TRBJ1-3; TRBD1 matches 7 bases. CDR3 length equals 15 residues. CDR1 is LNHNV, CDR2 YYDKDF, per germline (reference sequence). Trimming at V came to 4 bases and at J to 2 bases, leaving 5 bases not matched to a gene. The CDR3 sequence is CATSIGTDPGNTIYF. CDR3 DNA sequence: TGTGCCACCAGCATAGGGACAGACCCTGGAAACACCATATATTTT. The full variable domain, completed using reference TRBV15 and TRBJ1-3, is DAMVIQNPRYQVTQFGKPVTLSCSQTLNHNVMYWYQQKSSQAPKLLFHYYDKDFNNEADTPDNFQSRRPNTSFCFLDIRSPGLGDTAMYLCATSIGTDPGNTIYFGEGSWLTVV.

Comments on this clone: In the same sample, other DNA sequences code for this CDR3. This chain connects TRBV5-1 to TRBJ1-1, with D uncertain. CDR1 and CDR2 from the germline V gene are SGHRS and YFSETQ. V lost 0 bases, J lost 1 base, and 7 bases lay in between. This CDR3 contains 14 residues. Here the CDR3 DNA reads TGCGCCAGCAGCTTGGGAGCAGGGAACACTGAAGCTTTCTTT. This translates into CASSLGAGNTEAFF.

V usage is TRBV30 and J usage is TRBJ1-1; possibly TRBD1 for D (6 bases). Trimming took off 2 bases at V and 4 bases at J, with 11 bases between the two ends. The germline gives CDR1 GTSNPN, CDR2 SVGIG (reference sequence). The CDR3 totals 13 residues. The CDR3 DNA is TGTGCCTGGAGTTACAGGGATGGCACTGAAGCTTTCTTT. This codes for CAWSYRDGTEAFF.

This clone turned up a few times. The chain uses TRBV10-3 and TRBJ1-6, with TRBD1 identical over 7 bases. The germline gives CDR1 ENHRY, CDR2 SYGVKD. The J segment lost 7 bases and the V segment lost 10 bases, leaving 13 bases of the junction unmatched. The CDR3 extends over 15 amino acids. CDR3 protein: CATQTGMPPNSPLHF. The CDR3 region has the DNA TGTGCCACCCAGACAGGGATGCCCCCGAATTCACCCCTCCACTTT.

The chain joins TRBV30 to TRBJ2-1; 7 nucleotides match TRBD1. Germline assignment: CDR1 GTSNPN and CDR2 SVGIG (reference sequence). The CDR3 runs to 17 residues. V was clipped by 0 bases and J by 0 bases; unmatched bases: 8. CDR3 DNA: TGTGCCTGGAGTGTAAAGGGCAGGGGGAGCTCCTACAATGAGCAGTTCTTC. Amino acid sequence: CAWSVKGRGSSYNEQFF.

V gene TRBV5-1 combines with J gene TRBJ1-4; D remains unclear. The ends were cut back, 3 bases at V and 0 bases at J, with 9 bases in the middle. This CDR3 has 15 amino acids. Germline V CDR1 and CDR2: SGHRS, YFSETQ. The DNA of the CDR3 is TGCGCCAGCAGCTCGGAGGGTGCAACTAATGAAAAACTGTTTTTT. Amino acid sequence: CASSSEGATNEKLFF. The full variable domain, rest sourced from reference TRBV5-1 and TRBJ1-4, is KAGVTQTPRYLIKTRGQQVTLSCSPISGHRSVSWYQQTPGQGLQFLFEYFSETQRNKGNFPGRFSGRQFSNSRSEMNVSTLELGDSALYLCASSSEGATNEKLFFGSGTQLSVL.

The chain joins TRBV2 to TRBJ1-2, with D unclear. The CDR3 is made up of 13 amino acids. Germline assignment: CDR1 SNHLY and CDR2 FYNNEI. The ends were cut back, 4 bases at V and 0 bases at J, with 6 bases in the middle. The CDR3 is CASSGDPNYGYTF. The CDR3 region has the DNA TGTGCCAGCAGTGGGGATCCTAACTATGGCTACACCTTC.

The J gene is TRBJ2-5, the V gene TRBV11-3, with 7 nucleotides matching TRBD2. The CDR3 has 14 residues. Germline CDR1 reads SGHNT; CDR2 reads YENEEA. J gave up 4 bases and V 6 bases, and 8 bases lay outside the gene matches. DNA of the CDR3: TGTGCCAGCAGTTTGGAGGGAGGGTCAGAGACCCAGTACTTC. Translated, it gives CASSLEGGSETQYF.

The V call is TRBV10-3, the J call TRBJ2-7, with 10 nucleotides matching TRBD2. After removal of 8 bases from V and 4 bases from J, the junction contained 8 bases not matched to a gene. The germline V gene has CDR1 ENHRY and CDR2 SYGVKD. This CDR3 region has 14 residues. This chain's CDR3 is CAIRPTSGLYEQYF. The CDR3 DNA sequence: TGTGCCATCCGCCCGACTAGCGGGTTGTACGAGCAGTACTTC.

The CDR3: CASRLTGQEGGYTF. DNA of the CDR3: TGTGCCAGCAGATTAACAGGGCAAGAGGGGGGCTACACCTTC. The chain is built from TRBV6-1 and TRBJ1-2; possible D gene TRBD1, 6 bases. Per the germline V gene, CDR1 is MNHNS and CDR2 is SASEGT. The CDR3 runs 14 residues. V was shortened by 6 bases and J by 8 bases, with 19 bases between the two germline ends.

Comments on this clone: In the same sample, other DNA sequences code for this CDR3. V gene TRBV4-2 combines with J gene TRBJ2-5, with 10 bases aligning to TRBD2. CDR3 size: 17 residues. J gave up 4 bases and V 1 base, and 9 bases lay outside the gene matches. The germline gives CDR1 LGHNA, CDR2 YNFKEQ. CDR3 bases: TGTGCCAGCAGCCAAGTGGCTAGCGGGAGTAAGGGAGAGACCCAGTACTTC. It yields the protein CASSQVASGSKGETQYF.

This clone was seen once. The chain links TRBV5-4 to TRBJ2-7; 8 positions agree with TRBD2. The CDR3 consists of 13 residues. Germline-derived CDR1 and CDR2 are SGHNT and YYREEE (reference sequence). J was trimmed by 6 bases and V by 4 bases; bases with no gene match: 6. In DNA form, the CDR3 reads TGTGCCAGCAGCCCGGGAGGGGGGACCGAGCAGTACTTC. This encodes CASSPGGGTEQYF.

The chain couples TRBV5-6 to TRBJ1-5; D is perhaps TRBD1 (6 bases). Germline V CDR1 and CDR2: SGHDT, YYEEEE. The ends were cut back, 4 bases at V and 6 bases at J, with 17 bases in the middle. CDR3 length: 15 amino acids. The CDR3 DNA sequence: TGTGCCAGCAGCATCGCAGGGGTCGGTGTTCAGCCCCAGCATTTT. Residues: CASSIAGVGVQPQHF.

The gene calls are TRBV10-3 and TRBJ2-1; 10 bases fit TRBD2. Germline trimming cut 4 bases from V and 7 bases from J; bases unmatched to any gene: 10. This CDR3 has 16 residues. Germline V gene data show CDR1 as ENHRY and CDR2 as SYGVKD. CDR3 sequence (DNA): TGTGCCATCAGTGCTCCCGGGACTAGCGCAGAGAATGAGCAGTTCTTC. It specifies CAISAPGTSAENEQFF.

The chain has TRBV7-9 and TRBJ2-4, with D maybe TRBD1 (6 bases). This CDR3 has 16 residues. V shed 5 bases and J shed 0 bases, with 14 bases lying between them. The germline V gene has CDR1 SEHNR and CDR2 FQNEAQ (reference sequence). In DNA form, the CDR3 reads TGTGCCAGCAGCCCCTGGGACATAGTAGCCAAAAACATTCAGTACTTC. Its protein product is CASSPWDIVAKNIQYF.

This clone appeared once. V usage is TRBV30 and J usage is TRBJ1-2; a weak D match, TRBD1 (5 bases). Deletions cut 0 bases from V and 4 bases from J, with 12 bases between. This CDR3 has 14 amino acids. Germline V gene lookup returns CDR1 GTSNPN and CDR2 SVGIG (reference sequence). The CDR3 region is CAWSVHGGGYGYTF. For the CDR3, the DNA is TGTGCCTGGAGTGTACATGGGGGGGGCTATGGCTACACCTTC.

This chain joins TRBV10-2 and TRBJ1-1, with 9 nucleotides matching TRBD1. Germline assignment: CDR1 WSHSY and CDR2 SAAADI. J lost 3 bases, V lost 0 bases, and 5 bases had no gene match. The CDR3 length is 16 residues. CDR3 amino acids: CASSESGQGKYTEAFF. Written as DNA, the CDR3 is TGCGCCAGCAGTGAGTCGGGACAGGGCAAGTACACTGAAGCTTTCTTT.